The 15 T cell receptor beta chains in this list originate from one sample, sequenced in a study of cytomegalovirus exposure and HLA in healthy donors. Clones were read by immunoSEQ multiplex PCR, and TCRdb kept only the in-frame ones, dropping some. The sample has about 73,000 clones; approximately 95% are singletons. Input material: PBMCs. The receptors were sampled from a man between 18 and 29 years old in good health and CMV-seronegative.

This rearrangement joins TRBV27 to TRBJ2-7; 7 bases map to TRBD2. The CDR3 sequence is 14 residues long. The V gene's germline CDR1 is MNHEY and CDR2 SMNVEV (reference sequence). J was trimmed by 3 bases and V by 6 bases; bases with no gene match: 8. The CDR3 protein is CASSPGGRDYEQYF. The CDR3 DNA reads TGTGCCAGCAGCCCGGGGGGACGGGACTACGAGCAGTACTTC.

The J gene is TRBJ1-1, the V gene TRBV30, with D perhaps matching TRBD1 (5 bases). CDR3 length equals 13 residues. Germline V CDR1 and CDR2: GTSNPN, SVGIG (reference sequence). V lost 5 bases and J 0 bases, leaving 10 bases between the germline ends. CDR3 sequence: CAWRQSMNTEAFF. The CDR3 nucleotides read TGTGCCTGGCGACAGTCCATGAACACTGAAGCTTTCTTT.

The chain combines TRBV5-4 with TRBJ2-3, with 8 bases matching TRBD2. The CDR3 loop spans 16 amino acids. The V gene's germline CDR1 is SGHNT and CDR2 YYREEE (reference sequence). The ends lost 1 base at V and 4 bases at J; junction bases unmatched: 8. CDR3 protein: CASSLSRGGGPDTQYF. CDR3 bases: TGTGCCAGCAGCTTGAGTCGGGGGGGCGGTCCAGATACGCAGTATTTT.

This chain links TRBV6-4 with TRBJ1-1, with TRBD1 matching over 7 bases. CDR3 length: 15 residues. From germline, CDR1 is MRHNA and CDR2 SNTAGT. The J segment lost 0 bases and the V segment lost 6 bases, leaving 7 bases of the junction unmatched. This CDR3 reads CASRSQGSVNTEAFF. The CDR3, as DNA: TGTGCCAGCAGATCACAGGGGTCTGTGAACACTGAAGCTTTCTTT.

This chain links TRBV9 with TRBJ2-1; 7 bases agree with TRBD2. The junction had 6 bases not matched to a gene; V was cut back by 0 bases and J by 6 bases. CDR3 length: 15 amino acids. Germline lookup yields CDR1 SGDLS and CDR2 YYNGEE. CDR3 region: CASSVAGLVGNEQFF. In nucleotides, the CDR3 is TGTGCCAGCAGCGTAGCAGGACTAGTCGGCAATGAGCAGTTCTTC.

The V call is TRBV28, the J call TRBJ2-7, with D perhaps TRBD1 (5 bases). Trimming removed 3 bases from V and 0 bases from J, with 9 bases in between. The CDR3 covers 14 residues. Germline values: CDR1 MDHEN, CDR2 SYDVKM. Written as DNA, the CDR3 is TGTGCCAGCAGTTTGGGGCAGCACTCCTACGAGCAGTACTTC. This sequence encodes CASSLGQHSYEQYF.

V is TRBV19 and J is TRBJ1-6, with D tentatively TRBD1 (5 bases). The CDR3 consists of 12 residues. Trimming shortened V by 10 bases and J by 9 bases, and 13 bases separated the two germline ends. From germline, CDR1 is LNHDA and CDR2 SQIVND (reference sequence). CDR3 loop: CATRIGGSPLHF. In nucleotides, the CDR3 is TGTGCCACTCGTATCGGGGGTTCACCCCTCCACTTT. Full variable domain (outside the CDR3, taken from reference TRBV19 and TRBJ1-6): DGGITQSPKYLFRKEGQNVTLSCEQNLNHDAMYWYRQDPGQGLRLIYYSQIVNDFQKGDIAEGYSVSREKKESFPLTVTSAQKNPTAFYLCATRIGGSPLHFGNGTRLTVT.

The gene calls are TRBV5-1 and TRBJ2-7; weak D call: TRBD2 (6 bases). The V end lost 6 bases, the J end lost 3 bases, and 16 bases lay between the germline ends. From germline, CDR1 is SGHRS and CDR2 YFSETQ. The CDR3 runs to 14 residues. CDR3 DNA: TGCGCCAGCACCATGGCGGGGCGGAACTACGAGCAGTACTTC. Residues: CASTMAGRNYEQYF. Drawing the rest from reference TRBV5-1 and TRBJ2-7, the complete variable domain is KAGVTQTPRYLIKTRGQQVTLSCSPISGHRSVSWYQQTPGQGLQFLFEYFSETQRNKGNFPGRFSGRQFSNSRSEMNVSTLELGDSALYLCASTMAGRNYEQYFGPGTRLTVT.

The gene calls are TRBV2 and TRBJ2-1; 9 positions match TRBD1. With V trimmed by 3 bases and J by 1 base, 1 base remained unmatched. The CDR3 is 15 residues long. Looked up from germline, CDR1 is SNHLY and CDR2 is FYNNEI. CDR3 sequence: CASSEDRGSYNEQFF. The CDR3 nucleotides read TGTGCCAGCAGTGAGGACAGGGGTTCCTACAATGAGCAGTTCTTC.

The J gene is TRBJ1-3, the V gene TRBV27, with a possible D match to TRBD1 (6 bases). Trimming removed 6 bases from V and 0 bases from J, with 15 bases in between. There are 16 residues in the CDR3. Germline V gives CDR1 MNHEY, CDR2 SMNVEV (reference sequence). CDR3 loop: CASRSIQGSSGNTIYF. The CDR3 DNA is TGTGCCAGCAGATCCATACAGGGATCCTCTGGAAACACCATATATTTT.

The V call is TRBV28, the J call TRBJ1-1; 7 positions match TRBD1. CDR1 MDHEN and CDR2 SYDVKM come from the germline V gene. The CDR3 sequence is 14 residues long. Germline trimming cut 3 bases from V and 1 base from J; bases unmatched to any gene: 2. In DNA form, the CDR3 reads TGTGCCAGCAGTTTCTGGGACAGGAACACTGAAGCTTTCTTT. Its translation: CASSFWDRNTEAFF. The full variable domain, rest sourced from reference TRBV28 and TRBJ1-1, is DVKVTQSSRYLVKRTGEKVFLECVQDMDHENMFWYRQDPGLGLRLIYFSYDVKMKEKGDIPEGYSVSREKKERFSLILESASTNQTSMYLCASSFWDRNTEAFFGQGTRLTVV.

This clone was seen once. The J gene is TRBJ1-1, the V gene TRBV18; D not resolved. Trimming removed 3 bases at V and 1 base at J, with 12 bases between. Germline V gives CDR1 KGHSH, CDR2 LQKENI. The CDR3 sequence is 15 residues long. The CDR3: CASSPQRAWNTEAFF. DNA for the CDR3: TGTGCCAGCTCACCTCAACGCGCATGGAACACTGAAGCTTTCTTT. The full variable domain, with the rest looked up from reference TRBV18 and TRBJ1-1, is NAGVMQNPRHLVRRRGQEARLRCSPMKGHSHVYWYRQLPEEGLKFMVYLQKENIIDESGMPKERFSAEFPKEGPSILRIQQVVRGDSAAYFCASSPQRAWNTEAFFGQGTRLTVV.

The gene calls are TRBV7-2 and TRBJ1-2, with 8 bases lining up with TRBD1. There are 14 residues in the CDR3. CDR1 SGHTA and CDR2 FQGNSA come from the germline V gene. V lost 5 bases to trimming and J lost 3 bases; unmatched junction nucleotides: 5. The CDR3 DNA follows: TGTGCCAGCAGCCAGGGGGCGCGTGACTATGGCTACACCTTC. Translation: CASSQGARDYGYTF.

The chain combines TRBV19 with TRBJ1-3; TRBD1 aligns across 8 bases. Germline V CDR1 and CDR2: LNHDA, SQIVND (reference sequence). This CDR3 has 18 residues. V lost 4 bases to trimming and J lost 0 bases; unmatched junction nucleotides: 11. The chain's CDR3 is CASSRGDRPILSGNTIYF. Written as DNA, the CDR3 is TGTGCCAGTAGTAGAGGGGACAGGCCCATTCTCTCTGGAAACACCATATATTTT.

This clone was seen once. The rearrangement uses TRBV30 and TRBJ1-1, with D possibly TRBD1 on 6 matching bases. Trimming removed 7 bases at V and 1 base at J, with 19 bases between. CDR1 and CDR2 from the germline V gene are GTSNPN and SVGIG (reference sequence). The CDR3 extends over 15 amino acids. CDR3 protein: CAFSPYDRRNTEAFF. As DNA, the CDR3 is TGTGCCTTTTCCCCATACGACAGGAGGAACACTGAAGCTTTCTTT.